These 21 T cell receptor beta chains were all obtained from the same sample, sequenced in a study of blood T cell repertoires in COVID-19. The assay was immunoSEQ multiplex PCR, and TCRdb's table has in-frame clones only and misses some. The sample shows about 180,000 clones, about 88% of them seen only once. What was sequenced was peripheral blood. These receptors came from a man between 18 and 29 years old who had recovered from COVID-19.

The chain employs TRBV7-9 and TRBJ2-5; 9 positions agree with TRBD2. J gave up 3 bases and V 0 bases, and 2 bases lay outside the gene matches. Germline-derived CDR1 and CDR2 are SEHNR and FQNEAQ (reference sequence). CDR3 length: 15 residues. The CDR3 sequence: CASSLALAGEETQYF. The DNA for the CDR3 is TGTGCCAGCAGCTTAGCCTTAGCGGGAGAAGAGACCCAGTACTTC.

The chain combines TRBV7-2 with TRBJ2-1; 11 bases align to TRBD2. CDR1 and CDR2 (germline): SGHTA, FQGNSA. The ends lost 1 base at V and 6 bases at J; junction bases unmatched: 8. The CDR3 totals 17 residues. The CDR3 here is CASSLGRASGRINEQFF. The DNA for the CDR3 is TGTGCCAGCAGCTTAGGGCGGGCTAGCGGGAGGATCAATGAGCAGTTCTTC.

The rearrangement uses TRBV19 and TRBJ2-2; D not certain. Germline loops: CDR1 LNHDA, CDR2 SQIVND (reference sequence). V was trimmed by 6 bases and J by 1 base, leaving 6 bases between them. The CDR3 has 13 residues. The CDR3: CASSRLNTGELFF. In DNA, the CDR3 is TGTGCCAGTAGCAGGCTGAACACCGGGGAGCTGTTTTTT.

The chain uses TRBV6-1 and TRBJ2-6; the D gene is possibly TRBD1 (5 bases). This CDR3 is built from 16 residues. Looked up from germline, CDR1 is MNHNS and CDR2 is SASEGT. The V end was cut by 3 bases, the J end by 0 bases, with 9 bases between. CDR3 residues: CASSDRVSSGANVLTF. CDR3 nucleotide sequence: TGTGCCAGCAGTGACAGGGTTTCCTCTGGGGCCAACGTCCTGACTTTC.

The chain combines TRBV6-5 with TRBJ2-1; 9 bases fit TRBD2. In germline, CDR1 is MNHEY, CDR2 SVGAGI. J was trimmed by 2 bases and V by 1 base; bases with no gene match: 3. The CDR3 totals 16 residues. CDR3 nucleotide sequence: TGTGCCAGCAGTTACTTAGCGGGAGTCACCTACAATGAGCAGTTCTTC. Amino acids: CASSYLAGVTYNEQFF.

The chain uses TRBV7-2 and TRBJ2-7; D not certain. The CDR3 runs 13 residues. CDR1 and CDR2 from the germline V gene are SGHTA and FQGNSA. Deletions cut 1 base from V and 7 bases from J, with 11 bases between. The CDR3: CASSLVRFGEQYF. Here the CDR3 DNA reads TGTGCCAGCAGCTTAGTCCGCTTCGGGGAGCAGTACTTC.

This clone was recorded only once. This chain joins TRBV5-5 and TRBJ2-1; TRBD2 matches at 7 bases. Trimming cost V 3 bases and J 8 bases; bases outside gene matches: 8. The length of the CDR3 is 14 residues. From germline, CDR1 is SGHKS and CDR2 YYEKEE (reference sequence). The CDR3 nucleotides are TGTGCCAGCAGCTCTACCCTCGGACTAGATGAGCAGTTCTTC. The encoded protein is CASSSTLGLDEQFF.

Only one count was recorded for this clone. This CDR3 is CASSIDALGSSGSWTGELFF. In DNA, the CDR3 is TGTGCCAGTAGTATAGATGCGCTGGGATCCAGCGGGAGTTGGACCGGGGAGCTGTTTTTT. The V call is TRBV19, the J call TRBJ2-2, with TRBD2 matching 8 bases. The CDR3 has 20 amino acids. V gave up 0 bases and J gave up 5 bases; unmatched junction bases: 17. Germline lookup yields CDR1 LNHDA and CDR2 SQIVND (reference sequence).

The CDR3 coding sequence is TGTGCCAGCAGCTTATACGGACAGGGGGATGGCTACACCTTC. As protein: CASSLYGQGDGYTF. The gene calls are TRBV11-2 and TRBJ1-2, with 10 bases identical to TRBD1. CDR3 length: 14 amino acids. J lost 6 bases, V lost 2 bases, and 3 bases had no gene match. The germline gives CDR1 SGHAT, CDR2 FQNNGV.

V is TRBV6-5 and J is TRBJ1-4, with D possibly matching TRBD1 (5 bases). V was shortened by 4 bases and J by 8 bases, with 20 bases between the two germline ends. CDR1 is MNHEY, CDR2 SVGAGI, per germline. The CDR3 loop spans 16 amino acids. The CDR3 nucleotides are TGTGCCAGCAGTTCCCTCTCAGATCAGGGAGGAGAAAAACTGTTTTTT. Translation: CASSSLSDQGGEKLFF.

The gene calls are TRBV7-9 and TRBJ1-2; D ambiguous. Per germline, CDR1 SEHNR and CDR2 FQNEAQ (reference sequence). Trimming shortened V by 1 base and J by 8 bases, and 5 bases separated the two germline ends. CDR3 size: 11 residues. The CDR3 sequence is CASSLDEGYTF. CDR3 bases: TGTGCCAGCAGCTTAGATGAGGGCTACACCTTC.

The chain uses TRBV5-6 and TRBJ2-1, with 9 bases identical to TRBD1. Unmatched junction bases numbered 4, after V lost 2 bases and J lost 4 bases. The CDR3 sequence is 15 residues long. CDR1 is SGHDT and CDR2 is YYEEEE in the germline V gene. The CDR3 nucleotides are TGTGCCAGCAGCTTCCGGGACAGGGATTACAATGAGCAGTTCTTC. Its protein product is CASSFRDRDYNEQFF.

This sequence joins TRBV6-2 or TRBV6-3 and TRBJ2-5; possibly TRBD1 for D (6 bases). CDR1 MNHEY and CDR2 SVGEGT come from the germline V gene. The CDR3 is 14 amino acids. V dropped 9 bases and J dropped 5 bases, with 19 bases sitting between them. CDR3 bases: TGTGCCAGTAGTAAGGAGGCAGGGGTCGAGACCCAGTACTTC. Translation: CASSKEAGVETQYF.

This clone was detected once. The V gene is TRBV30, the J gene TRBJ2-7, with 9 bases matching TRBD1. This CDR3 has 16 residues. Germline V gene sequence: CDR1 GTSNPN, CDR2 SVGIG (reference sequence). The V gene end was trimmed by 2 bases and the J gene end by 5 bases; junction bases not matched to a gene: 13. The CDR3 protein is CAWSTGWGQGRDEQYF. The CDR3 region has the DNA TGTGCCTGGAGTACCGGGTGGGGACAGGGTCGGGACGAGCAGTACTTC.

The chain uses TRBV7-8 and TRBJ2-7; D not certain. The CDR3 spans 14 residues. Deletions cut 4 bases from V and 0 bases from J, with 10 bases between. Germline CDR1 is SGHVS and CDR2 is FQNEAQ. CDR3 DNA sequence: TGTGCCAGCAGCTACCTGACTCCCTCCTACGAGCAGTACTTC. It yields the protein CASSYLTPSYEQYF.

V is TRBV30 and J is TRBJ1-2, with TRBD1 matching over 8 bases. J was trimmed by 8 bases and V by 3 bases; bases with no gene match: 17. Germline V gene sequence: CDR1 GTSNPN, CDR2 SVGIG (reference sequence). This CDR3 spans 16 amino acids. CDR3 in DNA: TGTGCCTGGAGGGCCGGGACAGGTCGTACGCCTCGGGGCTACACCTTC. Protein sequence: CAWRAGTGRTPRGYTF.

The chain is built from TRBV4-2 and TRBJ2-3; 7 bases are shared with TRBD2. Trimming removed 8 bases from V and 5 bases from J; junction bases left unmatched: 10. Germline V gene data show CDR1 as LGHNA and CDR2 as YNFKEQ. The CDR3 length is 14 residues. The CDR3 here is CASQRDDGIDTQYF. The DNA of the CDR3 is TGTGCCAGCCAGCGGGATGACGGGATAGATACGCAGTATTTT.

This chain connects TRBV23-1 to TRBJ2-7; the match to TRBD2 covers 7 bases. TRBV23-1 is sorted into the ORF group, with uncertain function. CDR3 length: 15 residues. Unmatched junction bases numbered 8, after V lost 3 bases and J lost 3 bases. In DNA form, the CDR3 reads TGCGCCAGCAGTCACACGTCTAGCGGCCGCTACGAGCAGTACTTC. Protein product: CASSHTSSGRYEQYF.

The chain employs TRBV28 and TRBJ1-2; D perhaps matches TRBD1 (5 bases). The CDR3 spans 15 residues. Germline CDR1 MDHEN, CDR2 SYDVKM. The V and J ends lost 4 bases and 4 bases respectively, with 16 bases between them. The CDR3 DNA follows: TGTGCCAGCAGTTCCCCGGGGGATTACCTCTATGGCTACACCTTC. It specifies CASSSPGDYLYGYTF.

The rearrangement uses TRBV27 and TRBJ2-7, with D possibly matching TRBD1 (5 bases). The germline CDR1 and CDR2 sequences are MNHEY and SMNVEV (reference sequence). The V end lost 2 bases, the J end lost 7 bases, and 6 bases lay between the germline ends. The CDR3 consists of 11 residues. CDR3 residues: CASSLGAEQYF. CDR3 DNA: TGTGCCAGCAGTTTAGGGGCGGAGCAGTACTTC.

The V gene is TRBV9, the J gene TRBJ2-3; TRBD2 is a possible D gene (8 bases). V shed 6 bases and J shed 0 bases, with 23 bases lying between them. This CDR3 comprises 18 residues. Germline V gene sequence: CDR1 SGDLS, CDR2 YYNGEE. The CDR3 here is CASNSQGVLAASTDTQYF. DNA for the CDR3: TGTGCCAGCAACTCCCAGGGGGTACTAGCGGCTAGCACAGATACGCAGTATTTT.